The subject of this entry is one T cell receptor (beta chain). Its antigen is still unknown. Base qualities are missing; no much larger clone stands one base away. This entry belongs to a study of T-cell memory formation after mild COVID-19 (dated by TCRdb to about 2021). In terms of the full investigation: TCR sequence clusters from the two donors were found to be largely donor specific. Longitudinal TCRalpha and TCRbeta repertoire sequencing tracked T-cell clones expanding and contracting after mild COVID-19 in two donors. Two young, previously healthy adult volunteers, one female and one male, were included in the cohort.

Paper-wide results and their limitations: Some responding clones were detected in pre-infection memory, which suggested that pre-existing cross-reactive memory T cells had joined the SARS-CoV-2 response. The second-wave clones that peaked on day 37 were not confirmed to be SARS-CoV-2 specific. Clones that contracted from day 15 to 85 showed balanced CD4/CD8 phenotypes, whereas a second wave of clones that expanded from day 15 to 37 leaned towards CD4+. Only a couple of mild cases were covered by the study, and larger cohorts that include severe cases with pre-infection samples were considered necessary. Contracting CD4+ clones were found mainly in CM and EM memory subsets, while CD8+ clones were enriched in EMRA.

The listed sequencing device is Illumina NovaSeq 6000. TCRalpha and TCRbeta cDNA libraries were constructed by 5'RACE with constant-segment primers, with sample barcodes and unique molecular identifiers being introduced. RNA was extracted from every sample with Trizol reagent. Libraries were amplified in two PCR steps, with a second sample barcode and Illumina TruSeq adapters added in the second step. Libraries were sequenced on an Illumina NovaSeq with 2 x 150 bp paired-end reads. The published analysis was carried out like this. With migec v1.2.7, reads were demultiplexed and then collapsed into UMI-guided consensus sequences. Using mixcr v2.1.11, UMI consensuses were aligned to TRA and TRB V and J templates and then assembled into clonotypes. A clonotype was counted as expanded or contracted only if both edgeR and NoisET called the change significant, with noise models trained on biological replicates. For edgeR calls, the thresholds were a false discovery rate-adjusted p below 0.01 and a log2 fold-change of 1. PCA with hierarchical clustering of max-normalized trajectories of the 1000 most abundant clonotypes was used as exploratory dynamics analysis. Each responding clone was given a CD4 or CD8 phenotype based on the CD4+ and CD8+ repertoires, which had been sequenced separately. TCRdb's own reprocessing of the public reads used fastp at Q25 and MiXCR and kept productive beta chains. Rows with a matching CDR3 protein are joined into one entry that keeps the most common DNA and genes. TCRdb's processing, not the study's, gives the V and J calls here. Here the sample has around 400,000 distinct CDR3 sequences; approximately 25% occur a single time. 8.5% to 9% of the sample comes from the top ten.

Ficoll-Paque density gradient centrifugation was the method used to isolate PBMCs. At the junction V is shortened by 8 bases and J by 3 bases, with 4 bases in between. From the cysteine up to the phenylalanine, the CDR3 has a length of 11 residues. The retained sequence is limited to the CDR3, 33 bases, with the frame set at the first base. Sequenced input: PBMCs or a T cell subset sorted from them (not recorded which). The sequence derives from an adult woman who had mild COVID-19 (a few samples of this study predate the infection). The sample titles of this study are shuffled in the database, so cell type and time point are left out; the donor was told from shared clones. Rearrangement joined TRBV12-3 or TRBV12-4 to TRBJ2-2, with the D gene uncertain. CDR3 reads: CASGYTGELFF. In nucleotide form, the sequence is TGTGCCAGCGGATACACCGGGGAGCTGTTTTTT.